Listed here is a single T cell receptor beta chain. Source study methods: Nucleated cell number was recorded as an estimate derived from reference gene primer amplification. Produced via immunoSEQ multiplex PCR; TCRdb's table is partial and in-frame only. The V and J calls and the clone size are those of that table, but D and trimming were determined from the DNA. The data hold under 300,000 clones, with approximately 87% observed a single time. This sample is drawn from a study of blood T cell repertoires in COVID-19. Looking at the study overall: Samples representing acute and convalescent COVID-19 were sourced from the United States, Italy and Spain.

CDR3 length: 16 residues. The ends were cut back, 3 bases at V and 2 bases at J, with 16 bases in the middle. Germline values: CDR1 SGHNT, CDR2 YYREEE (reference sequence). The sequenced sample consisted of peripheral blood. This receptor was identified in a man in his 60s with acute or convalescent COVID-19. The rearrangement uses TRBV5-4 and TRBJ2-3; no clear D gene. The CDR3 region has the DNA TGTGCCAGCAGCTCCGTGACGGGTGCACTCACAGATACGCAGTATTTT. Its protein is CASSSVTGALTDTQYF.